The clone carrying this TCR beta chain was found a few times. What it binds is unknown. These data belong to a study of early T cells in non-severe SARS-CoV-2 infection. Study overall: Chains were not paired, and sequencing was done on bulk RNA from unsorted whole blood.

The CDR3 has 17 amino acids. Whole-study findings and limits: Matching with VDJdb favored anti-spike CD8 responses (missing private and CD4 specificities).

Individually, cDNA molecules had unique molecular identifiers attached to them. TCRdb re-called the 5' RACE reads through MiXCR, storing one row per CDR3 protein. The table has 50,000 to 65,000 distinct CDR3 sequences, less than 20% seen once. This rearrangement joins TRBV21-1 to TRBJ2-7; the table's D gene call, TRBD2, was not cross checked with the DNA. TRBV21-1 is annotated as a pseudogene. The TCR was taken from an adult who was a healthcare worker with PCR-confirmed SARS-CoV-2 infection or an uninfected control (not recorded which). The specimen comprised whole blood, sampled at baseline. As DNA, the CDR3 is TGTGCCAGCAGCAAGGAGGAGGCATCCTCCCCACACTACGAGCAGTACTTC. Its translation: CASSKEEASSPHYEQYF.